What follows are 27 T cell receptor beta chains derived from one specimen sequenced in a study of control samples from healthy donors and cancer patients. Generated by immunoSEQ multiplex PCR, the TCRdb table keeps only in-frame clones and is missing some. In the table there are 150,000 to 190,000 clones, about 93% of which are singletons. The sample consisted of blood. The receptor set was obtained from a man aged 45-65 years in good health.

The V and J genes are TRBV28 and TRBJ2-3; TRBD2 agrees at 9 bases. The CDR3 contains 17 residues. Germline CDR1 is MDHEN and CDR2 is SYDVKM. The V gene end was trimmed by 2 bases and the J gene end by 0 bases; junction bases not matched to a gene: 6. CDR3 in amino acids: CASSLTLAGSSTDTQYF. The CDR3 DNA reads TGTGCCAGCAGTTTAACCCTAGCGGGATCTAGCACAGATACGCAGTATTTT.

The chain is built from TRBV7-6 and TRBJ2-1; TRBD2 matches 11 bases. The CDR3 contains 16 residues. Germline trimming cut 5 bases from V and 4 bases from J; bases unmatched to any gene: 7. Germline CDR1 reads SGHVS; CDR2 reads FNYEAQ. This CDR3 reads CASSPTGTSGYNEQFF. CDR3 nucleotide sequence: TGTGCCAGCAGCCCAACCGGGACTAGCGGTTACAATGAGCAGTTCTTC.

V usage is TRBV6-5 and J usage is TRBJ2-1, with 10 bases aligning to TRBD1. J gave up 5 bases and V 6 bases, and 7 bases lay outside the gene matches. The V gene's germline CDR1 is MNHEY and CDR2 SVGAGI. The CDR3 runs to 15 residues. The chain's CDR3 is CASSLDRGVHNEQFF. DNA for the CDR3: TGTGCCAGCAGCCTGGACAGGGGGGTCCACAATGAGCAGTTCTTC.

The chain is built from TRBV18 and TRBJ1-1; a weak D match, TRBD1 (5 bases). CDR1 and CDR2 from the germline V gene are KGHSH and LQKENI. The CDR3 spans 17 residues. The ends were cut back, 4 bases at V and 4 bases at J, with 22 bases in the middle. The chain's CDR3 is CASSLEGGGSVGTEAFF. In DNA, the CDR3 is TGTGCCAGCTCACTCGAGGGCGGGGGGTCGGTCGGCACTGAAGCTTTCTTT. Full variable domain (rest looked up from reference TRBV18 and TRBJ1-1): NAGVMQNPRHLVRRRGQEARLRCSPMKGHSHVYWYRQLPEEGLKFMVYLQKENIIDESGMPKERFSAEFPKEGPSILRIQQVVRGDSAAYFCASSLEGGGSVGTEAFFGQGTRLTVV.

This chain connects TRBV15 to TRBJ2-1; D may correspond to TRBD1 or TRBD2 (5 bases each). Germline V gene lookup returns CDR1 LNHNV and CDR2 YYDKDF (reference sequence). The length of the CDR3 is 16 residues. V lost 0 bases to trimming and J lost 2 bases, with 11 bases between them. The CDR3 DNA follows: TGTGCCACCAGCAGAGATCGAGGGGTACCCTACAATGAGCAGTTCTTC. Amino acids: CATSRDRGVPYNEQFF. The variable domain in full, with the rest retrieved from reference TRBV15 and TRBJ2-1, is DAMVIQNPRYQVTQFGKPVTLSCSQTLNHNVMYWYQQKSSQAPKLLFHYYDKDFNNEADTPDNFQSRRPNTSFCFLDIRSPGLGDTAMYLCATSRDRGVPYNEQFFGPGTRLTVL.

The rearrangement links TRBV11-2 to TRBJ2-2, with D unresolved. With 3 bases removed from V and 8 bases from J, the gap between germline ends came to 7 bases. The germline CDR1 and CDR2 sequences are SGHAT and FQNNGV. This CDR3 contains 12 residues. Here the CDR3 reads CASSLAGGELFF. The CDR3 coding sequence is TGTGCCAGCAGCTTGGCCGGGGGGGAGCTGTTTTTT.

The chain carries TRBV19 and TRBJ1-1, with D possibly matching TRBD1 (6 bases). The CDR3 runs to 15 residues. Trimming took off 5 bases at V and 1 base at J, with 14 bases between the two ends. The germline gives CDR1 LNHDA, CDR2 SQIVND (reference sequence). DNA for the CDR3: TGTGCCAGTAGTTTTAGACAGGCCCAGAACACTGAAGCTTTCTTT. Amino acids: CASSFRQAQNTEAFF.

The chain recombines TRBV4-2 with TRBJ2-3; a weak D match, TRBD2 (6 bases). V shed 0 bases and J shed 4 bases, with 11 bases lying between them. The CDR3 runs 15 residues. The germline gives CDR1 LGHNA, CDR2 YNFKEQ. Here the CDR3 DNA reads TGTGCCAGCAGCCAAGATGCAGGAGGGGCAGATACGCAGTATTTT. Translating gives CASSQDAGGADTQYF.

This rearrangement joins TRBV5-1 to TRBJ1-2, with D tentatively TRBD1 (5 bases). The CDR3 length is 14 residues. V lost 0 bases and J 7 bases, leaving 13 bases between the germline ends. The V gene's germline CDR1 is SGHRS and CDR2 YFSETQ. This CDR3 reads CASSLAIGRGGYTF. The CDR3 nucleotides read TGCGCCAGCAGCTTGGCCATTGGTAGGGGTGGCTACACCTTC.

The V call is TRBV3-1 (or the pseudogene TRBV3-2), the J call TRBJ2-1; D is undetermined. The V and J ends lost 1 base and 0 bases respectively, with 7 bases between them. The CDR3 loop spans 15 amino acids. CDR1 is LGHDT and CDR2 is YNNKEL in the germline V gene (reference sequence). The CDR3 bases are TGTGCCAGCAGCCAAGTTCGTAGCTCCTACAATGAGCAGTTCTTC. Its translation: CASSQVRSSYNEQFF.

The CDR3, as DNA: TGTGCCACCAGCAGAGATAGCTGGGTCTCCGAAGCTTTCTTT. This encodes CATSRDSWVSEAFF. J is TRBJ1-1 and V is TRBV15; D unclear. This CDR3 spans 14 amino acids. Germline values: CDR1 LNHNV, CDR2 YYDKDF (reference sequence). Trimming removed 0 bases at V and 8 bases at J, with 13 bases between.

V is TRBV30 and J is TRBJ2-7, with D maybe TRBD2 (5 bases). Per germline, CDR1 GTSNPN and CDR2 SVGIG (reference sequence). The V and J ends lost 0 bases and 6 bases respectively, with 12 bases between them. There are 13 residues in the CDR3. The CDR3 spells CAWSVSWGVEQYF. The CDR3 region has the DNA TGTGCCTGGAGTGTATCGTGGGGAGTCGAGCAGTACTTC.

The V gene is TRBV30, the J gene TRBJ1-1; 9 nucleotides line up with TRBD1. The trim removed 3 bases at V and 5 bases at J, leaving 7 bases unmatched. This CDR3 spans 14 amino acids. Germline V lookup: CDR1 GTSNPN, CDR2 SVGIG (reference sequence). CDR3 bases: TGTGCCTGGAGGACACAGGGGGCGCAGACTGAAGCTTTCTTT. Translated: CAWRTQGAQTEAFF. The entire variable domain, with the rest obtained from reference TRBV30 and TRBJ1-1, is as follows: SQTIHQWPATLVQPVGSPLSLECTVEGTSNPNLYWYRQAAGRGLQLLFYSVGIGQISSEVPQNLSASRPQDRQFILSSKKLLLSDSGFYLCAWRTQGAQTEAFFGQGTRLTVV.

In this sample, this clone turned up many times. The chain links TRBV6-5 to TRBJ2-2; D call uncertain. This CDR3 has 16 amino acids. Trimming cost V 0 bases and J 4 bases, with 12 bases left between them. Germline CDR1 is MNHEY and CDR2 is SVGAGI. CDR3 bases: TGTGCCAGCAGTTACTCGATGGCTCTTCTCACCGGGGAGCTGTTTTTT. Translation: CASSYSMALLTGELFF.

V usage is TRBV2 and J usage is TRBJ2-7; D is perhaps TRBD2 (6 bases). Germline V gives CDR1 SNHLY, CDR2 FYNNEI. The CDR3 contains 15 residues. The germline V and J ends were trimmed by 4 bases and 3 bases, with 16 bases remaining between them. The CDR3 DNA reads as TGTGCCAGCAGTGGCGGGACCCAGACCCGCTACGAGCAGTACTTC. Amino acids: CASSGGTQTRYEQYF.

This chain links TRBV5-6 with TRBJ1-1; D is possibly TRBD1 (6 bases). The CDR3 is 14 residues long. V lost 2 bases, J lost 0 bases, and 8 bases lay in between. Germline loops: CDR1 SGHDT, CDR2 YYEEEE. This CDR3 is CASSLRDMNTEAFF. The CDR3 DNA reads TGTGCCAGCAGCTTAAGGGACATGAACACTGAAGCTTTCTTT.

Concerning this clone: At one end the junction does not follow the germline gene, possibly because of a read error. The gene calls are TRBV2 and TRBJ2-7; D is unclear. Germline V lookup: CDR1 SNHLY, CDR2 FYNNEI. CDR3 size: 11 residues. The DNA of the CDR3 is TGTGCCAGCAGTACGCAGTACGAGCAGTGCTTC. This sequence encodes CASSTQYEQCF. The complete variable domain, with remaining parts taken from reference TRBV2 and TRBJ2-7, reads EPEVTQTPSHQVTQMGQEVILRCVPISNHLYFYWYRQILGQKVEFLVSFYNNEISEKSEIFDDQFSVERPDGSNFTLKIRSTKLEDSAMYFCASSTQYEQCFGPGTRLTVT.

The rearrangement joins TRBV3-1 (or the pseudogene TRBV3-2) to TRBJ1-2, with D uncertain. The CDR3 is 11 amino acids. Germline V gene data show CDR1 as LGHDT and CDR2 as YNNKEL (reference sequence). V dropped 7 bases and J dropped 7 bases, with 10 bases sitting between them. The CDR3 is CASTLGSGYTF. The CDR3 DNA follows: TGTGCCAGCACCCTCGGTTCTGGCTACACCTTC.

The chain links TRBV3-1 (or the pseudogene TRBV3-2) to TRBJ1-2; D is possibly TRBD1 (5 bases). V was pared by 0 bases and J by 5 bases, with 13 bases between. CDR3 length equals 15 residues. CDR1 and CDR2 (germline): LGHDT, YNNKEL (reference sequence). CDR3 region: CASSQESGRNYGYTF. The CDR3, as DNA: TGTGCCAGCAGCCAAGAGTCAGGGAGGAATTATGGCTACACCTTC.

The chain employs TRBV7-2 and TRBJ2-3; maybe TRBD2 (6 bases). The germline V gene encodes CDR1 SGHTA and CDR2 FQGNSA. The CDR3 extends over 16 amino acids. V was trimmed by 2 bases and J by 8 bases, leaving 20 bases between them. For the CDR3, the DNA is TGTGCCAGCAGCTTACAGGGACCGCCGGGGCGGGGTACGCAGTATTTT. The encoded protein is CASSLQGPPGRGTQYF.

The V gene is TRBV3-1 (or the pseudogene TRBV3-2), the J gene TRBJ2-1; 10 nucleotides align to TRBD2. Germline V CDR1 and CDR2: LGHDT, YNNKEL (reference sequence). J was trimmed by 0 bases and V by 4 bases; bases with no gene match: 18. This CDR3 region has 21 residues. Written as DNA, the CDR3 is TGTGCCAGCAGCCTGAGAGGGGTGGGTAGCGGGAGGATTAGCTCCTACAATGAGCAGTTCTTC. This encodes CASSLRGVGSGRISSYNEQFF.

V is TRBV10-2 and J is TRBJ2-3, with D possibly being TRBD1 (5 bases). In germline, CDR1 is WSHSY, CDR2 SAAADI. V was shortened by 5 bases and J by 2 bases, with 11 bases between the two germline ends. The CDR3 extends over 14 amino acids. CDR3: CASSPDRPTDTQYF. CDR3 in DNA: TGCGCCAGCAGTCCCGACAGACCCACAGATACGCAGTATTTT.

Here the CDR3 DNA reads TGCGCCAGCAGCTTGCGGGAGGGCCGTGAGCAGTACTTC. It codes for CASSLREGREQYF. V usage is TRBV5-1 and J usage is TRBJ2-7; 8 bases agree with TRBD2. Germline CDR1 is SGHRS and CDR2 is YFSETQ. V lost 1 base to trimming and J lost 7 bases; unmatched junction nucleotides: 4. This CDR3 region has 13 residues.

The rearrangement uses TRBV11-2 and TRBJ1-2; 8 bases are shared with TRBD1. This CDR3 has 15 amino acids. CDR1 SGHAT and CDR2 FQNNGV come from the germline V gene. V was clipped by 3 bases and J by 3 bases; unmatched bases: 6. CDR3 coding DNA: TGTGCCAGCAGCTTTGGACAGGGTATCGACTATGGCTACACCTTC. Its protein product is CASSFGQGIDYGYTF.

In its sample, this clone was seen a few times. V usage is TRBV29-1 and J usage is TRBJ2-7, with D maybe TRBD2 (5 bases). The CDR3 consists of 14 residues. Germline V gives CDR1 SQVTM, CDR2 ANQGSEA. Deletions cut 3 bases from V and 0 bases from J, with 12 bases between. CDR3 amino acids: CSVETMPGSYEQYF. CDR3 in DNA: TGCAGCGTTGAGACTATGCCGGGCTCCTACGAGCAGTACTTC.

This clone was observed once. The chain is built from TRBV10-1 and TRBJ2-1, with 8 positions matching TRBD2. Trimming at V came to 4 bases and at J to 0 bases, leaving 8 bases not matched to a gene. Germline assignment: CDR1 WNHNN and CDR2 SYGVQD (reference sequence). This CDR3 has 17 amino acids. The CDR3 DNA follows: TGCGCCAGCAGTGTGGATGGGCTAGCGGGCTCCTACAATGAGCAGTTCTTC. Translating gives CASSVDGLAGSYNEQFF.

The chain employs TRBV9 and TRBJ2-7; D possibly uses TRBD1 or TRBD2 (5 bases each). Looked up from germline, CDR1 is SGDLS and CDR2 is YYNGEE. V was trimmed by 4 bases and J by 0 bases, leaving 14 bases between them. This CDR3 region has 15 residues. Here the CDR3 reads CASSLGTPSSYEQYF. CDR3 sequence (DNA): TGTGCCAGCAGCCTTGGGACGCCGAGCTCCTACGAGCAGTACTTC.